These 9 T cell receptor beta chains were all obtained from the same sample, sequenced in a study of glioma-infiltrating T cells. The iRepertoire nested amplicon-rescue multiplex PCR amplified TCR alpha and beta CDR3s from RNA. TCRdb re-called the multiplex PCR reads with MiXCR, one entry per CDR3 protein. In the table there are tens of thousands of distinct CDR3 sequences, about a quarter of which are singletons. What was sequenced was glioma tissue, nonneoplastic brain tissue, or PBMCs (not recorded which). These receptors were collected from a human donor with low-grade glioma or glioblastoma, undergoing nonglioma brain surgery, or in good health (not recorded which).

Details on this clonotype: This sequence may be a read error, since a much larger clone differs from it by one base. The rearrangement joins TRBV6-6 to TRBJ2-7; 8 bases fit TRBD2. The CDR3 is 15 residues long. CDR1 and CDR2 (germline): MNHNY, SVGAGI (reference sequence). V shed 8 bases, J shed 5 bases, and the junction held 14 bases outside the gene matches. The CDR3 bases are TGTGCCAGCGGCCGGGGACTAGGAGGTATCCACGAGCAGTACTTC. This codes for CASGRGLGGIHEQYF.

The rearrangement joins TRBV11-2 to TRBJ2-7, with 8 bases identical to TRBD2. Trimming took 5 bases from V and 3 from J; bases not matched to a gene: 9. CDR1 SGHAT and CDR2 FQNNGV come from the germline V gene. The CDR3 sequence is 15 residues long. CDR3 amino acids: CASSQPLSGDYEQYF. DNA of the CDR3: TGTGCCAGCAGCCAGCCCCTTAGCGGGGACTACGAGCAGTACTTC. Full variable domain (outside the CDR3, taken from reference TRBV11-2 and TRBJ2-7): EAGVAQSPRYKIIEKRQSVAFWCNPISGHATLYWYQQILGQGPKLLIQFQNNGVVDDSQLPKDRFSAERLKGVDSTLKIQPAKLEDSAVYLCASSQPLSGDYEQYFGPGTRLTVT.

This clonotype was counted at least ten times. This chain links TRBV25-1 with TRBJ1-6, with 8 bases lining up with TRBD1. V lost 1 base and J lost 8; bases outside the gene matches: 4. CDR1 is MGHDK and CDR2 is SYGVNS in the germline V gene. The CDR3 contains 15 residues. The CDR3 DNA reads as TGTGCCAGCAGTGAATCGGACAGGGCGCATTCACCCCTCCACTTT. Its protein is CASSESDRAHSPLHF.

This clonotype was observed a few times. This may be a read error, as it is one base from a much larger clone. The rearrangement uses TRBV15 and TRBJ1-1; D call uncertain. The CDR3 is made up of 13 amino acids. Germline loops: CDR1 LNHNV, CDR2 YYDKDF (reference sequence). DNA for the CDR3: TGTGCCACCAGCAGAACAGAGAACGCTGAAGCTTTCTTT. It yields the protein CATSRTENAEAFF.

This clonotype was found many times. The gene calls are TRBV18 and TRBJ2-1; TRBD2 agrees at 9 bases. Germline V CDR1 and CDR2: KGHSH, LQKENI. The CDR3 has 18 residues. With V trimmed by 0 bases and J by 4 bases, 10 bases remained unmatched. CDR3 amino acids: CASSPPGMIAGVYNEQFF. The CDR3 DNA is TGTGCCAGCTCACCACCGGGGATGATAGCGGGAGTGTACAATGAGCAGTTCTTC.

This clonotype was counted ten times or more. The chain links TRBV27 to TRBJ2-7, with D perhaps TRBD1 or TRBD2 (5 bases each). Per the germline V gene, CDR1 is MNHEY and CDR2 is SMNVEV (reference sequence). The CDR3 totals 14 residues. Trimming cost V 7 bases and J 7 bases, with 20 bases left between them. CDR3 in amino acids: CASKVYDRDGEQYF. CDR3 nucleotide sequence: TGTGCCAGCAAGGTTTACGATAGGGACGGGGAGCAGTACTTC.

This clonotype was observed a few times. This chain links TRBV7-2 with TRBJ2-2; no clear D gene. The CDR3 covers 14 residues. The germline CDR1 and CDR2 sequences are SGHTA and FQGNSA. Trimming pared 5 bases from V and 5 bases from J, leaving 12 bases between. The CDR3 coding sequence is TGTGCCAGCAGCCCAACTCAGAGGACCGGGGAGCTGTTTTTT. Its protein product is CASSPTQRTGELFF.

V usage is TRBV6-1 and J usage is TRBJ1-1, with 8 bases matching TRBD1. The CDR3 length is 14 residues. The J segment lost 1 base and the V segment lost 6 bases, leaving 4 bases of the junction unmatched. Germline-derived CDR1 and CDR2 are MNHNS and SASEGT. The CDR3 loop reads CASSKDRANTEAFF. The DNA for the CDR3 is TGTGCCAGCAGCAAGGACAGGGCGAACACTGAAGCTTTCTTT.

This chain uses TRBV19 with TRBJ2-5, with 11 nucleotides matching TRBD2. With 5 bases clipped from V and 5 bases from J, the junction kept 4 bases outside the gene matches. Germline CDR1 and CDR2: LNHDA and SQIVND (reference sequence). CDR3 size: 14 residues. The CDR3 sequence: CASSLLAGGETQYF. The CDR3 bases are TGTGCCAGTAGTTTGTTAGCGGGAGGGGAGACCCAGTACTTC.